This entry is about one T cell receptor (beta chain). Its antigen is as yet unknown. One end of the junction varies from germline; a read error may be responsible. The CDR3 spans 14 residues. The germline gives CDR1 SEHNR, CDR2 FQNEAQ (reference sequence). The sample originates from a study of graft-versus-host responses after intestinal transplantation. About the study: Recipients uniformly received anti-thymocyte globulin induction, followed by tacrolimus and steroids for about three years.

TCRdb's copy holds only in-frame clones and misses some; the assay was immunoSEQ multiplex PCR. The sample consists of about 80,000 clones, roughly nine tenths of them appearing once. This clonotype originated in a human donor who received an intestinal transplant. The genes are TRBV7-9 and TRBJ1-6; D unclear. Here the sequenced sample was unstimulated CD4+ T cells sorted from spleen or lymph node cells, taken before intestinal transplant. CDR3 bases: TGTGCCAGCAGCCCTAGCCCCGCTAATGCACCCCTCCACTTT. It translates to CASSPSPANAPLHF.